Below are 3 T cell receptor beta chains sequenced from a single sample in a study of CD8+CD57+ T cells in acquired aplastic anemia (dated by TCRdb to the late 2010s). Patients chosen for sequencing had shown expansion of CD8+CD57+ cells by flow cytometry. The sequencing machine was an Illumina HiSeq 2000. Genomic DNA served as template for TCR beta VDJ combination and CDR3 sequence profiling. TCRdb reprocessing: public reads trimmed at Q25 with fastp, clones called with MiXCR, in-frame beta chains kept. Entries that share a CDR3 protein sequence are merged under the most common genes and DNA. The sample data list roughly 240,000 distinct CDR3 sequences, and roughly half of these were observed just once. In total, the top ten clones hold less than 9% of the sample. The sample was sorted CD4+, CD8+, or CD8+CD57+ T cells (not recorded which) from PBMCs. Receptors were obtained from a human donor with aplastic anemia.

V gene TRBV2 combines with J gene TRBJ1-4; D is possibly TRBD1 (5 bases). Trimming took off 5 bases at V and 5 bases at J, with 21 bases between the two ends. CDR1 is SNHLY and CDR2 is FYNNEI in the germline V gene. The CDR3 has 17 amino acids. CDR3 residues: CASSLALADRPNEKLFF. The CDR3 DNA follows: TGTGCCAGCAGTTTAGCGCTCGCCGACAGACCGAATGAAAAACTGTTTTTT.

This chain links TRBV7-6 with TRBJ2-3; 12 bases are a match to TRBD2. Trimming at V came to 5 bases and at J to 4 bases, leaving 7 bases not matched to a gene. CDR3 length: 16 amino acids. Per germline, CDR1 SGHVS and CDR2 FNYEAQ. This CDR3 reads CASSPLSSGGADTQYF. The CDR3 region has the DNA TGTGCCAGCAGCCCTCTTTCTAGCGGGGGGGCAGATACGCAGTATTTT.

In its sample, this clonotype was seen once. This may be a read error, as it is one base from a much larger clone. The CDR3 nucleotides are TGTGCCAGCGGCCCCAGTCAGGACCCAACTAATGAAAAACTGTTTTTT. It specifies CASGPSQDPTNEKLFF. The chain joins TRBV7-9 to TRBJ1-4; no definite D call. CDR1 is SEHNR, CDR2 FQNEAQ, per germline (reference sequence). Trimming removed 8 bases from V and 0 bases from J, with 16 bases in between. This CDR3 is built from 16 residues.